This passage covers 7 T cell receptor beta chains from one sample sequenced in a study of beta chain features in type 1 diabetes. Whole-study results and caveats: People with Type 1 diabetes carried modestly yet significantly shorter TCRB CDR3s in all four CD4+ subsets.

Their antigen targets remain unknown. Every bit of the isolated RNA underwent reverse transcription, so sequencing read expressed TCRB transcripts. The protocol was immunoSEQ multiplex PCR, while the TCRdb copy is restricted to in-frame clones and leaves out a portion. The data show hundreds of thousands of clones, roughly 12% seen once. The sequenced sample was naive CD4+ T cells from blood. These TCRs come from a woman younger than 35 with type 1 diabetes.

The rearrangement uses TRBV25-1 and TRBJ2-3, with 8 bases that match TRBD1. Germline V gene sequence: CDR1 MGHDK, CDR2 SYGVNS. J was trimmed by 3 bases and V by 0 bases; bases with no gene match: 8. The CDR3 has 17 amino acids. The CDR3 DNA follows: TGTGCCAGCAGTGAATACGTAGGCAGGGGGCCGACAGATACGCAGTATTTT. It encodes CASSEYVGRGPTDTQYF. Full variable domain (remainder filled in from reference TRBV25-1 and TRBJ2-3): EADIYQTPRYLVIGTGKKITLECSQTMGHDKMYWYQQDPGMELHLIHYSYGVNSTEKGDLSSESTVSRIRTEHFPLTLESARPSHTSQYLCASSEYVGRGPTDTQYFGPGTRLTVL.

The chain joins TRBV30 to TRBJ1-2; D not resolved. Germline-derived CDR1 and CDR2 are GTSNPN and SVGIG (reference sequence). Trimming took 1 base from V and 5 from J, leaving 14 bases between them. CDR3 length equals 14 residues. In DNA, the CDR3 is TGTGCCTGGAGTGCAGCGATGACCGCTTATGGCTACACCTTC. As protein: CAWSAAMTAYGYTF.

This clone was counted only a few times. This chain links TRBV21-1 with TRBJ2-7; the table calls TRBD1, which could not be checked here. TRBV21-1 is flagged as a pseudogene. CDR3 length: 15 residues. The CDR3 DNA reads TGTGCCAGCAGCAAAGACCCAGGGTGGGAAGACGAGCAGTACTTC. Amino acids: CASSKDPGWEDEQYF.

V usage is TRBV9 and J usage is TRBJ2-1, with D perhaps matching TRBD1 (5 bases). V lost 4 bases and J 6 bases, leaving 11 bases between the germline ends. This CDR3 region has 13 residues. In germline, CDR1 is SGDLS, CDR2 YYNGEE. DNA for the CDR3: TGTGCCAGCAGCATAGGACATCCCAATGAGCAGTTCTTC. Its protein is CASSIGHPNEQFF.

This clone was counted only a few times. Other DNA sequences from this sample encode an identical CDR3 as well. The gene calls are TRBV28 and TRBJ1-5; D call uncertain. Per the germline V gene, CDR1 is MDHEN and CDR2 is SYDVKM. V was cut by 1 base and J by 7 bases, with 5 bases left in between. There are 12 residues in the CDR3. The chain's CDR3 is CASSLSGQPQHF. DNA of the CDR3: TGTGCCAGCAGTTTATCGGGACAGCCCCAGCATTTT.

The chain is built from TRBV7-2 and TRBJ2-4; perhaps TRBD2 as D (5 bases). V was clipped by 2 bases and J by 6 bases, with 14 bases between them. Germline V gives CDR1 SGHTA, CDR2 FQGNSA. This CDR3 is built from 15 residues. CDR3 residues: CASSLMVAEGNIQYF. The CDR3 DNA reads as TGTGCCAGCAGCTTAATGGTCGCAGAGGGAAACATTCAGTACTTC. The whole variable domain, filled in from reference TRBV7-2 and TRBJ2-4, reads GAGVSQSPSNKVTEKGKDVELRCDPISGHTALYWYRQSLGQGLEFLIYFQGNSAPDKSGLPSDRFSAERTGGSVSTLTIQRTQQEDSAVYLCASSLMVAEGNIQYFGAGTRLSVL.

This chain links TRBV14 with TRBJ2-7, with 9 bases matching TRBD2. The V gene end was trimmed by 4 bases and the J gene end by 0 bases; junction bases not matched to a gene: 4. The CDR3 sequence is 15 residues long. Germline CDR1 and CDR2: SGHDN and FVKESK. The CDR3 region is CASSRLAGASYEQYF. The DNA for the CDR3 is TGTGCCAGCAGCCGGTTAGCGGGGGCCTCCTACGAGCAGTACTTC.